A selection of T cell receptor beta chains follows, all from one sample in a study of blood T cell repertoires in COVID-19. This table comes from immunoSEQ multiplex PCR, and its TCRdb copy is limited to in-frame clones, with some not included. The table includes 45,000 to 65,000 clones, more than 85% detected once. The source material was peripheral blood. Receptors originate from a woman aged 80 or over with acute or convalescent COVID-19. CDR3s include the opening cysteine and the closing phenylalanine or tryptophan. D genes are given only for firm matches. Where a row states a size, it is once, few, many or the class of an expanded clone; other rows omit it.

j_call cdr3_length d_call v_call clone_size cdr3_nt cdr3_aa
TRBJ2-3 14 - TRBV6-4 - TGTGCCAGCAGTCCCGGGGGGCCATCAGATACGCAGTATTTT CASSPGGPSDTQYF
TRBJ1-2 14 TRBD1 TRBV9 - TGTGCCAGCAGCGCAGGGGGTTCGGCCTGGGGCTACACCTTC CASSAGGSAWGYTF
TRBJ1-3 12 - TRBV12-3/TRBV12-4 - TGTGCCAGCAGTCTAAATGGAAACACCATATATTTT CASSLNGNTIYF
TRBJ1-1 13 - TRBV5-1 - TGCGCCAGCAGCTTGGAGAGGGTCAGTGAAGCTTTCTTT CASSLERVSEAFF
TRBJ1-5 16 TRBD1 TRBV24-1 - TGTGCCACCAGTGATGGTGGGACAGGTAACAATCAGCCCCAGCATTTT CATSDGGTGNNQPQHF
TRBJ2-1 17 TRBD2 TRBV5-6 - TGTGCCAGCATGTGGAGGAGCGGGAATCGTGCCTACAATGAGCAGTTCTTC CASMWRSGNRAYNEQFF
TRBJ1-5 15 - TRBV15 - TGTGCCACCAGCAGAGGGCAGGGCTCGGTTCAGCCCCAGCATTTT CATSRGQGSVQPQHF
TRBJ2-6 18 - TRBV18 - TGTGCCAGCTCACCACCGAACAGGGTGGGCTCTGGGGCCAACGTCCTGACTTTC CASSPPNRVGSGANVLTF
TRBJ2-5 15 TRBD2 TRBV7-2 - TGTGCCAGCAGCTTAGTGGCTAGCGGGTGGGAGACCCAGTACTTC CASSLVASGWETQYF
TRBJ2-7 13 - TRBV30 - TGTGCCTGGAGACATCCATTTGGGCAAGAAATCAACTTC CAWRHPFGQEINF
TRBJ2-5 15 TRBD1 TRBV19 - TGTGCCAGTAACCCAACACAGGGGGCACGGGAGACCCAGTACTTC CASNPTQGARETQYF
TRBJ2-1 15 TRBD2 TRBV9 - TGTGCCAGCAGCGTCCTAGCGGGAGGGCTCTATGAGCAGTTCTTC CASSVLAGGLYEQFF
TRBJ1-2 15 - TRBV3-1/TRBV3-2 - TGTGCCAGCAGCCGTGGCTTAAACATTGCCTATGGCTACACCTTC CASSRGLNIAYGYTF
TRBJ2-7 12 TRBD1 TRBV7-2 - TGTGCCAGCACCCTGACAGGGAGCGAGCAGTACTTC CASTLTGSEQYF
TRBJ2-7 14 TRBD2 TRBV9 once TGTGCCAGCAGCCCGGGGACTAGCGGCTACGAGCAGTACTTC CASSPGTSGYEQYF
TRBJ1-2 14 - TRBV7-2 - TGTGCCAGCAGCTCGACCCCAGGGTCCTATGGCTACACCTTC CASSSTPGSYGYTF
TRBJ1-4 15 TRBD1 TRBV18 - TGTGCCAGCTCACCTCCGGGACAGGATAATGAAAAACTGTTTTTT CASSPPGQDNEKLFF
TRBJ2-2 15 - TRBV5-4 - TGTGCCAGCAGCTCCACGAGCAGGGACACCGGGGAGCTGTTTTTT CASSSTSRDTGELFF